This passage covers 16 T cell receptor beta chains from one sample sequenced in a study of PD-L1 blockade in urothelial cancer. Using immunoSEQ multiplex PCR, the repertoire was profiled, and TCRdb retains in-frame clones only, with some absent. Counted here are 100,000 to 150,000 clones, about 84% occurring once; the ten biggest clones make up 2% to 2.5%. Indicated time point: peripheral blood 6 weeks after treatment start. The specimen was PBMCs, collected around atezolizumab (anti-PD-L1) treatment. These receptors were collected from a middle-aged man with urothelial cancer.

The chain employs TRBV27 and TRBJ1-1; 8 bases align to TRBD1. The CDR3 is 14 amino acids. Trimming cost V 5 bases and J 4 bases; bases outside gene matches: 6. Looked up from germline, CDR1 is MNHEY and CDR2 is SMNVEV (reference sequence). CDR3 sequence reads: CASSPGQGGTEAFF. DNA of the CDR3: TGTGCCAGCAGTCCCGGACAGGGTGGCACTGAAGCTTTCTTT.

This chain connects TRBV25-1 to TRBJ2-4; 12 bases agree with TRBD2. Germline V gene data show CDR1 as MGHDK and CDR2 as SYGVNS. The trim removed 2 bases at V and 2 bases at J, leaving 4 bases unmatched. The CDR3 covers 17 residues. CDR3 DNA: TGTGCCAGCAGTGAACCGGGACTAGCGGGCACCAAAAACATTCAGTACTTC. This sequence encodes CASSEPGLAGTKNIQYF. The whole variable domain, remainder taken from reference TRBV25-1 and TRBJ2-4, is EADIYQTPRYLVIGTGKKITLECSQTMGHDKMYWYQQDPGMELHLIHYSYGVNSTEKGDLSSESTVSRIRTEHFPLTLESARPSHTSQYLCASSEPGLAGTKNIQYFGAGTRLSVL.

The rearrangement links TRBV11-2 to TRBJ2-1; D possibly corresponds to TRBD2 (5 bases). V was clipped by 5 bases and J by 4 bases, with 18 bases between them. CDR3 length: 16 residues. Germline V gene data show CDR1 as SGHAT and CDR2 as FQNNGV. CDR3 DNA: TGTGCCAGCAGCCATCGCCTAGCAGATAAGTACAATGAGCAGTTCTTC. Residues: CASSHRLADKYNEQFF.

This clone was seen a few times. The chain joins TRBV11-1 to TRBJ1-6; D remains unclear. This CDR3 is built from 12 residues. Trimming took 3 bases from V and 9 from J, leaving 6 bases between them. CDR1 is SGHAT, CDR2 FQDESV, per germline (reference sequence). This CDR3 reads CASSFPGSPLHF. Here the CDR3 DNA reads TGTGCCAGCAGCTTTCCCGGTTCACCCCTCCACTTT.

The chain links TRBV9 to TRBJ1-1; maybe TRBD1 (5 bases). Deletions cut 2 bases from V and 4 bases from J, with 12 bases between. CDR3 size: 14 residues. Germline loops: CDR1 SGDLS, CDR2 YYNGEE. The CDR3 region is CASSVSGRFTEAFF. The CDR3 region has the DNA TGTGCCAGCAGCGTTTCAGGGCGGTTCACTGAAGCTTTCTTT.

V is TRBV6-5 and J is TRBJ1-5, with a weak D call TRBD1 (6 bases). The V end was cut by 0 bases, the J end by 7 bases, with 13 bases between. Per the germline V gene, CDR1 is MNHEY and CDR2 is SVGAGI. This CDR3 has 15 residues. CDR3 sequence: CASSYSSGGGQPQHF. In DNA, the CDR3 is TGTGCCAGCAGTTACTCATCGGGGGGCGGACAGCCCCAGCATTTT.

The chain joins TRBV10-1 to TRBJ2-3, with a possible D match to TRBD2 (7 bases). The germline CDR1 and CDR2 sequences are WNHNN and SYGVQD (reference sequence). The CDR3 totals 16 residues. V was cut by 3 bases and J by 6 bases, with 19 bases left in between. CDR3 sequence: CASSDRGGPTVDTQYF. CDR3 DNA: TGCGCCAGCAGTGATAGGGGGGGACCGACCGTGGATACGCAGTATTTT.

V is TRBV10-2 and J is TRBJ2-7; 9 bases agree with TRBD2. V was clipped by 6 bases and J by 6 bases; unmatched bases: 6. Germline V gene data show CDR1 as WSHSY and CDR2 as SAAADI. This CDR3 has 13 amino acids. The CDR3 protein is CASREPSGTEQYF. The CDR3 region has the DNA TGCGCCAGCAGGGAACCTAGCGGGACCGAGCAGTACTTC.

The chain recombines TRBV7-2 with TRBJ1-4; 10 bases are shared with TRBD1. The CDR3 extends over 15 amino acids. Germline V gene data show CDR1 as SGHTA and CDR2 as FQGNSA. Trimming cost V 0 bases and J 8 bases; bases outside gene matches: 3. The CDR3 reads CASSLAPGQGEKLFF. The DNA for the CDR3 is TGTGCCAGCAGCTTAGCTCCGGGACAGGGGGAAAAACTGTTTTTT.

The rearrangement links TRBV11-2 to TRBJ2-1; 8 bases fit TRBD2. The germline gives CDR1 SGHAT, CDR2 FQNNGV. Trimming removed 2 bases from V and 8 bases from J; junction bases left unmatched: 8. The CDR3 has 15 amino acids. The DNA for the CDR3 is TGTGCCAGCAGCTTATTTGGGTCTAGCGGGTATGAGCAGTTCTTC. Its translation is CASSLFGSSGYEQFF.

The CDR3 nucleotides are TGTGCCAGCAGCTTACAGGGGAACCCATCGGGGACCCAGTACTTC. Its translation is CASSLQGNPSGTQYF. The chain links TRBV5-5 to TRBJ2-5; TRBD1 aligns across 7 bases. The J segment lost 7 bases and the V segment lost 2 bases, leaving 11 bases of the junction unmatched. In germline, CDR1 is SGHKS, CDR2 YYEKEE (reference sequence). The CDR3 sequence is 15 residues long.

The chain recombines TRBV28 with TRBJ2-7, with 15 bases identical to TRBD2. Per the germline V gene, CDR1 is MDHEN and CDR2 is SYDVKM. This CDR3 is 15 amino acids long. The J segment lost 3 bases and the V segment lost 6 bases, leaving 3 bases of the junction unmatched. The CDR3: CASRTGLAGGYEQYF. The CDR3 DNA is TGTGCCAGCAGGACGGGACTAGCGGGAGGCTACGAGCAGTACTTC.

Here the CDR3 reads CASSPSPGVGNTEAFF. CDR3 bases: TGTGCCAGCAGCCCCTCCCCAGGGGTGGGGAACACTGAAGCTTTCTTT. This chain joins TRBV6-6 and TRBJ1-1, with D possibly being TRBD1 (6 bases). V dropped 6 bases and J dropped 1 base, with 18 bases sitting between them. CDR3 length: 16 residues. The V gene's germline CDR1 is MNHNY and CDR2 SVGAGI (reference sequence).

The J gene is TRBJ2-6, the V gene TRBV15; TRBD1 matches 8 bases. The CDR3 consists of 21 residues. V was clipped by 0 bases and J by 2 bases; unmatched bases: 15. Looked up from germline, CDR1 is LNHNV and CDR2 is YYDKDF (reference sequence). The CDR3: CATSRDRETGVVKAGANVLTF. CDR3 in DNA: TGTGCCACCAGCAGAGATCGTGAGACAGGGGTTGTTAAAGCTGGGGCCAACGTCCTGACTTTC.

The chain uses TRBV7-3 and TRBJ1-1; D is possibly TRBD1 (5 bases). The CDR3 covers 12 residues. Trimming removed 5 bases at V and 8 bases at J, with 12 bases between. Germline CDR1 is SGHTA and CDR2 is FQGTGA. The CDR3 protein is CASSPSRGEAFF. The CDR3 bases are TGTGCCAGCAGCCCATCCCGGGGGGAAGCTTTCTTT.

About this clone itself: Sequence at one end of the junction differs from germline and may be a read error. The chain carries TRBV7-7 and TRBJ2-1; TRBD1 might be the D (5 bases). This CDR3 contains 15 residues. Germline CDR1 SSHAT, CDR2 FNYEAQ (reference sequence). In DNA form, the CDR3 reads TGTGCTAGCAGCGCAGGGCTGGGATGGGTTGGTGAGCAGTTCTTC. Amino acids: CASSAGLGWVGEQFF.